Following are 24 T cell receptor beta chains from one sample sequenced in a study of T cells in Graves' hyperthyroidism and ophthalmopathy. Researchers amplified the TCR beta CDR3 regions from RNA transcripts. HTBI primers were the set used in a first-round RT-PCR of the TCR CDR3. TCRdb processed the multiplex PCR reads anew with MiXCR; each CDR3 protein has one entry. The sample shows 250,000 to 300,000 distinct CDR3 sequences, 13% of them seen only once. The sequenced sample consisted of blood. These receptors were obtained from a woman in her 30s with Graves' hyperthyroidism that later progressed to Graves' ophthalmopathy.

This clonotype was counted at least ten times. The V call is TRBV7-6, the J call TRBJ2-7; D is uncertain. The germline CDR1 and CDR2 sequences are SGHVS and FNYEAQ. The CDR3 runs 14 residues. V dropped 2 bases and J dropped 2 bases, with 10 bases sitting between them. CDR3 protein: CASSLTALAYEQYF. DNA for the CDR3: TGTGCCAGCAGCTTAACGGCGCTAGCCTACGAGCAGTACTTC.

This clonotype was counted between two and nine times. The chain couples TRBV20-1 to TRBJ1-2, with 8 bases that match TRBD1. This CDR3 region has 13 residues. The ends lost 6 bases at V and 7 bases at J; junction bases unmatched: 10. CDR1 and CDR2 (germline): DFQATT, SNEGSKA (reference sequence). CDR3 amino acids: CSAPGQGRGGYTF. CDR3 nucleotides: TGCAGTGCCCCCGGACAGGGCCGGGGTGGCTACACCTTC.

This clonotype was detected many times. J is TRBJ2-1 and V is TRBV7-9; 10 bases align to TRBD2. Trimming took 3 bases from V and 7 from J; bases not matched to a gene: 6. Germline lookup yields CDR1 SEHNR and CDR2 FQNEAQ (reference sequence). CDR3 length equals 15 residues. The CDR3 bases are TGTGCCAGCAGCTTGAGCGGGAGGGCCCTAAATGAGCAGTTCTTC. It is translated as CASSLSGRALNEQFF.

This clonotype was seen many times. This chain joins TRBV5-4 and TRBJ2-7; no reliable D call. CDR3 length: 12 residues. Germline values: CDR1 SGHNT, CDR2 YYREEE (reference sequence). V lost 2 bases, J lost 3 bases, and 6 bases lay in between. Here the CDR3 reads CASSFIDYEQYF. The CDR3 DNA is TGTGCCAGCAGCTTTATCGACTACGAGCAGTACTTC.

Ten or more counts support this clonotype. The chain couples TRBV7-9 to TRBJ2-3; D could derive from TRBD1 or TRBD2 (5 bases each). V lost 3 bases to trimming and J lost 6 bases, with 10 bases between them. Germline V CDR1 and CDR2: SEHNR, FQNEAQ (reference sequence). The CDR3 consists of 13 residues. The CDR3 DNA follows: TGTGCCAGCAGCTTGGGGGTCCCCGATACGCAGTATTTT. It encodes CASSLGVPDTQYF.

The table lists this clonotype with many counts. The V and J genes are TRBV18 and TRBJ2-7; TRBD1 matches 10 bases. The germline V gene has CDR1 KGHSH and CDR2 LQKENI. V was clipped by 0 bases and J by 7 bases; unmatched bases: 9. The CDR3 extends over 16 amino acids. DNA of the CDR3: TGTGCCAGCTCACCACCGGGGACAGGGGTCTCGGGAGAGCAGTACTTC. Translating it yields CASSPPGTGVSGEQYF.

This clonotype was detected only a few times. The chain couples TRBV20-1 to TRBJ1-3, with 9 bases that match TRBD1. V gave up 6 bases and J gave up 4 bases; unmatched junction bases: 10. The CDR3 loop spans 15 amino acids. Per germline, CDR1 DFQATT and CDR2 SNEGSKA (reference sequence). The CDR3 DNA follows: TGCAGTGCCTACGGGACAGGGTTATCGGGAAACACCATATATTTT. Its translation is CSAYGTGLSGNTIYF.

CDR3 region: CASSWTVGGSYEQYF. CDR3 in DNA: TGTGCCAGCAGCTGGACCGTTGGGGGCTCCTACGAGCAGTACTTC. This sequence joins TRBV7-6 and TRBJ2-7; tentatively, D is TRBD1 or TRBD2 (5 bases each). Germline loops: CDR1 SGHVS, CDR2 FNYEAQ. V lost 4 bases, J lost 0 bases, and 13 bases lay in between. This CDR3 region has 15 residues.

This clonotype came up many times. This chain joins TRBV19 and TRBJ1-1, with TRBD1 as a possible D gene (5 bases). V lost 5 bases to trimming and J lost 3 bases, with 13 bases between them. Germline V gene data show CDR1 as LNHDA and CDR2 as SQIVND (reference sequence). The CDR3 has 14 amino acids. CDR3 region: CASSPQVSYTEAFF. CDR3 in DNA: TGTGCCAGTAGTCCACAGGTATCGTACACTGAAGCTTTCTTT. Full variable domain (outside the CDR3, taken from reference TRBV19 and TRBJ1-1): DGGITQSPKYLFRKEGQNVTLSCEQNLNHDAMYWYRQDPGQGLRLIYYSQIVNDFQKGDIAEGYSVSREKKESFPLTVTSAQKNPTAFYLCASSPQVSYTEAFFGQGTRLTVV.

The chain is built from TRBV19 and TRBJ2-6, with a tentative D call TRBD1 (6 bases). V lost 5 bases to trimming and J lost 1 base, with 12 bases between them. The CDR3 contains 16 residues. CDR1 is LNHDA and CDR2 is SQIVND in the germline V gene (reference sequence). In DNA, the CDR3 is TGTGCCAGTAGTGTCGAACAGGGATCTGGGGCCAACGTCCTGACTTTC. This translates into CASSVEQGSGANVLTF.

In regard to this clonotype: Since a much larger clone is just one base distant, this may be a read error. The chain has TRBV18 and TRBJ2-7; D may correspond to TRBD1 or TRBD2 (5 bases each). CDR3 length equals 16 residues. V lost 2 bases, J lost 2 bases, and 16 bases lay in between. The germline V gene encodes CDR1 KGHSH and CDR2 LQKENI. CDR3 in amino acids: CASSPKTGLGPYEQYF. The CDR3 DNA sequence: TGTGCCAGCTCACCAAAAACCGGACTGGGACCCTACGAGCAGTACTTC.

In its sample, this clonotype was seen many times. The chain recombines TRBV7-2 with TRBJ1-1; D unresolved. Germline loops: CDR1 SGHTA, CDR2 FQGNSA. The CDR3 spans 15 residues. Trimming left V 5 bases short and J 0 bases short, with 13 bases between. CDR3 region: CASSPAQALNTEAFF. The CDR3 DNA reads as TGTGCCAGCAGCCCAGCGCAGGCCTTGAACACTGAAGCTTTCTTT.

This clonotype was picked up many times. The chain couples TRBV7-2 to TRBJ2-3, with 7 bases aligning to TRBD1. This CDR3 has 13 amino acids. Unmatched junction bases numbered 8, after V lost 4 bases and J lost 10 bases. Germline CDR1 SGHTA, CDR2 FQGNSA. CDR3: CASSSSPGQSQYF. DNA for the CDR3: TGTGCCAGCAGCTCAAGTCCGGGACAGTCGCAGTATTTT.

At least ten counts were recorded for this clonotype. The chain is built from TRBV5-1 and TRBJ2-1; 9 bases align to TRBD1. This CDR3 is built from 15 residues. CDR1 is SGHRS and CDR2 is YFSETQ in the germline V gene. The ends lost 4 bases at V and 6 bases at J; junction bases unmatched: 8. The CDR3: CASSPGTGQLNEQFF. CDR3 in DNA: TGCGCCAGCAGCCCGGGGACAGGGCAACTCAATGAGCAGTTCTTC.

This clonotype occurred a few times. The rearrangement links TRBV18 to TRBJ1-5, with D maybe TRBD1 (5 bases). CDR1 and CDR2 from the germline V gene are KGHSH and LQKENI. This CDR3 is 13 amino acids long. V was pared by 5 bases and J by 5 bases, with 10 bases between. Here the CDR3 reads CASSGGRDQPQHF. CDR3 DNA: TGTGCCAGCTCAGGGGGGAGGGATCAGCCCCAGCATTTT.

The rearrangement links TRBV7-2 to TRBJ2-5; D might be TRBD2 (5 bases). CDR3 size: 15 residues. Germline CDR1 and CDR2: SGHTA and FQGNSA. With 0 bases removed from V and 1 base from J, the gap between germline ends came to 9 bases. The CDR3 reads CASSLALRAQETQYF. CDR3 in DNA: TGTGCCAGCAGCTTAGCGTTGCGGGCCCAAGAGACCCAGTACTTC.

This clonotype was observed at least ten times. The V call is TRBV2, the J call TRBJ1-2, with a weak D call TRBD1 (5 bases). Germline assignment: CDR1 SNHLY and CDR2 FYNNEI. The germline V and J ends were trimmed by 4 bases and 5 bases, with 8 bases remaining between them. The CDR3 spans 12 residues. DNA of the CDR3: TGTGCCAGCAGTGTTGACAGTTATGGCTACACCTTC. Protein: CASSVDSYGYTF.

This clonotype came up many times. The chain carries TRBV11-2 and TRBJ2-7; D might be TRBD1 (6 bases). Germline-derived CDR1 and CDR2 are SGHAT and FQNNGV. Trimming left V 5 bases short and J 2 bases short, with 16 bases between. This CDR3 region has 15 residues. CDR3 DNA sequence: TGTGCCAGCAGCCACCACGTGGACAGACCCTACGAGCAGTACTTC. Residues: CASSHHVDRPYEQYF.

As for this clonotype: This may arise from a read error, as a much more abundant clone is one base away. Here the CDR3 reads CASSPDSFWTEALF. The CDR3, as DNA: TGTGCCAGCAGTCCGGACAGCTTTTGGACTGAAGCTCTCTTT. This chain links TRBV27 with TRBJ1-1; tentative D call: TRBD1 (6 bases). CDR3 length: 14 amino acids. Germline lookup yields CDR1 MNHEY and CDR2 SMNVEV (reference sequence).

There are many counts of this clonotype. The gene calls are TRBV5-1 and TRBJ2-1, with a weak D call TRBD2 (6 bases). Trimming left V 4 bases short and J 0 bases short, with 14 bases between. Looked up from germline, CDR1 is SGHRS and CDR2 is YFSETQ. CDR3 length: 16 amino acids. Here the CDR3 DNA reads TGCGCCAGCAGCCACCGGGACTTTAGCTCCTACAATGAGCAGTTCTTC. It encodes CASSHRDFSSYNEQFF. Full variable domain (outside the CDR3, taken from reference TRBV5-1 and TRBJ2-1): KAGVTQTPRYLIKTRGQQVTLSCSPISGHRSVSWYQQTPGQGLQFLFEYFSETQRNKGNFPGRFSGRQFSNSRSEMNVSTLELGDSALYLCASSHRDFSSYNEQFFGPGTRLTVL.

This clonotype was seen just once. A junction boundary mismatches the germline segment, possibly from a read error. The rearrangement joins TRBV3-1 to TRBJ2-5; 9 nucleotides line up with TRBD1. Germline CDR1 and CDR2: LGHDT and YNNKEL (reference sequence). The CDR3 sequence is 16 residues long. The CDR3 loop is CAGSRNPGTGQETQYF. CDR3 bases: TGTGCCGGCAGCCGAAACCCCGGGACAGGGCAAGAGACCCAGTACTTC.

A few counts support this clonotype. V gene TRBV24-1 combines with J gene TRBJ2-7, with TRBD1 as a possible D gene (5 bases). CDR3 length: 13 residues. Trimming took off 7 bases at V and 1 base at J, with 10 bases between the two ends. Germline V CDR1 and CDR2: KGHDR, SFDVKD. Here the CDR3 reads CATSPQGSYEQYF. CDR3 in DNA: TGTGCCACCAGCCCGCAGGGTTCCTACGAGCAGTACTTC.

This clonotype has a count of ten or more. J is TRBJ2-7 and V is TRBV6-1; perhaps TRBD1 as D (6 bases). V was shortened by 1 base and J by 1 base, with 8 bases between the two germline ends. Germline V gives CDR1 MNHNS, CDR2 SASEGT. CDR3 length equals 14 residues. CDR3 nucleotide sequence: TGTGCCAGCAGTGAAGTTCAGGGGTCCTACGAGCAGTACTTC. Encoded protein: CASSEVQGSYEQYF.

This chain joins TRBV11-2 and TRBJ2-3, with D possibly being TRBD1 (5 bases). The CDR3 contains 15 residues. Germline assignment: CDR1 SGHAT and CDR2 FQNNGV. With 1 base removed from V and 1 base from J, the gap between germline ends came to 9 bases. The CDR3 DNA follows: TGTGCCAGCAGCTTAGTTGGCAGGGGCACAGATACGCAGTATTTT. Encoded protein: CASSLVGRGTDTQYF. The entire variable domain, with the rest obtained from reference TRBV11-2 and TRBJ2-3, is as follows: EAGVAQSPRYKIIEKRQSVAFWCNPISGHATLYWYQQILGQGPKLLIQFQNNGVVDDSQLPKDRFSAERLKGVDSTLKIQPAKLEDSAVYLCASSLVGRGTDTQYFGPGTRLTVL.